This TCR beta chain derives from a study of T-cell memory formation after mild COVID-19. Study in general: Among the donors, TCR clusters were largely specific to each donor. Study-wide results and caveats: The study found balanced CD4/CD8 in clones contracting day 15 to 85 and a CD4+ lean in later expanders. The finding that pre-infection memory included some responding clones suggested that cross-reactive memory joined.

Each CDR3 protein gets one entry after TCRdb re-called the 5' RACE reads with MiXCR. In the table there are about 600,000 distinct CDR3 sequences, about a fifth of which are singletons. The V and J ends lost 5 bases and 3 bases respectively, with 17 bases between them. The germline V gene encodes CDR1 SGHNT and CDR2 YENEEA. The CDR3 length is 16 residues. As regards this clonotype: Its antigen is not identified.

The clonotype originates from an adult woman who had mild COVID-19 (a few samples of this study predate the infection). Cell type and time point are not known. Sample: PBMCs or a T cell subset sorted from them (not recorded which). The rearrangement links TRBV11-3 to TRBJ2-1; possible D gene TRBD2, 6 bases. CDR3 bases: TGTGCCAGCAGCCATCGGGGAGGTGGAATCTACAATGAGCAGTTCTTC. Its translation is CASSHRGGGIYNEQFF.